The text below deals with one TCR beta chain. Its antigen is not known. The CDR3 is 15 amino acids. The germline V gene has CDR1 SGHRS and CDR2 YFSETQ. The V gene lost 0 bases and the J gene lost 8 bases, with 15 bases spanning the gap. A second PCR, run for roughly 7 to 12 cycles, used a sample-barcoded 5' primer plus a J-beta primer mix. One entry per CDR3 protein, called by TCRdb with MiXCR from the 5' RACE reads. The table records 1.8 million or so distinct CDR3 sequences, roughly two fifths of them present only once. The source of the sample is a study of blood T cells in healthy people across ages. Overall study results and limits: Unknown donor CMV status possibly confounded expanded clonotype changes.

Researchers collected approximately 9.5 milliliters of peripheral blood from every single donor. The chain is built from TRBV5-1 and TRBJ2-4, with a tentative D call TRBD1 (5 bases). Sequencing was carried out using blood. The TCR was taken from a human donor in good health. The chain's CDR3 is CASSLASPGKDIQYF. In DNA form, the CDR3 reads TGCGCCAGCAGCTTGGCCTCGCCAGGGAAGGACATTCAGTACTTC.